In its sample, the clone carrying this T cell receptor (beta chain) was seen a few times. The antigen remains undetermined. This sample is part of a study of T cells after yellow fever vaccination. Findings and caveats of the study: Among primary-vaccination clones, most reappeared after the booster, at just under 98% for CD4 and under 90% for CD8.

5'RACE template switching added a universal primer site and UMIs to TCR cDNA. TCRdb reprocessed the 5' RACE reads via MiXCR and lists one record per CDR3 protein. The repertoire holds some 97,000 distinct CDR3 sequences, under 7% seen once, with about two fifths in the top ten. There are 15 residues in the CDR3. V was pared by 1 base and J by 6 bases, with 14 bases between. The germline gives CDR1 SGHTA, CDR2 FQGTGA. V gene TRBV7-3 combines with J gene TRBJ2-3; D perhaps matches TRBD2 (7 bases). This clonotype was sampled from a man younger than 30 who received the YFV17D yellow fever vaccine. Sequencing was performed on CD8+ T cells sorted from PBMCs, taken 10 days after the yellow fever booster vaccination. CDR3: CASSLIGGGVDTQYF. The CDR3 DNA reads TGTGCCAGCAGCTTAATCGGAGGGGGGGTTGATACGCAGTATTTT.